This entry features one T cell receptor (beta chain) sequence. This clonotype was seen many times. Its antigen is not yet known. Per-nucleotide qualities are absent, and no much larger clonotype sits a single base away. V is pruned by 3 bases and J by 1 base, leaving 6 bases of the junction without a gene match. The CDR3 holds 17 amino acids from the cysteine to the phenylalanine. CDR3 DNA only is kept here, 51 bases in frame from base 1. The germline V gene sets CDR1 to SGHTA and CDR2 to FQGNSA. TCR beta CDR3 regions were amplified from RNA transcripts. A first-round RT-PCR of the TCR CDR3 used the HTBI primer set with the Qiagen OneStep RT-PCR kit. A second multiplex PCR round built the libraries, followed by size selection and purification. Sequencing of the libraries was done on an Illumina HiSeq2000 using paired-end 100 bp reads. The authors' analysis ran thus. SOAPnuke was used to process the raw data, with reads discarded if the reads contained adapters or uncalled bases, had a mean Phred below 15, or lacked an exact constant-primer or identifier match. COPE v1.2.5 was used to merge high-quality paired reads, and clonotypes were defined as unique nucleotide sequences. MiTCR v1.1 was used to align clonotypes to the IMGT TRBV, TRBD and TRBJ reference segments. Analysis was restricted to V-J combinations with a frequency above 0.0001, which covered approximately 99% of repertoires. A TCS score was defined as the ratio of F50 (clonal expansion) to E x V (chaos), with BLOSUM62-based TCRdist applied between CDR3 peptides within each V-J. Welch's t-statistics and random forest reduced 450 to 600 V-J features to some 14, which were used in a naive Bayes classifier (R e1071). The public sequencing data were trimmed at Q25 with fastp and processed into clonotypes with MiXCR by TCRdb, which kept only in-frame beta chains. Rows with one shared CDR3 protein collapse into an entry with the most common genes and DNA. The V and J calls come from TCRdb's annotation, not from the publication. The table for this sample lists some 270,000 distinct CDR3 sequences; less than 15% of them were counted only once. The ten most abundant clones make up 7.5% to 8% of the sample.

The data originate from a study of T cells in Graves' hyperthyroidism and ophthalmopathy (dated by TCRdb to between 2018 and 2021). Concerning the study at large: Peripheral blood samples were taken at initial diagnosis, before any treatment was given. To identify TCR V-J signatures that set the groups apart, the researchers used a discovery cohort of approximately 98 patients, made up of 40 to 45 with Graves' ophthalmopathy and about 55 with stable Graves' hyperthyroidism. Whether ophthalmopathy could be predicted prospectively was tested in an independent validation cohort made up of 18 hyperthyroidism patients plus 17 patients who later progressed to ophthalmopathy. The 100 or so discovery patients were randomly divided into training and test sets at a 7:3 ratio. In about 6 Graves' hyperthyroidism patients, the study also compared T-cell repertoires from thyroid tissue with T-cell repertoires from blood. Once sampling was done, hyperthyroidism patients were given methimazole at a starting dose of 30 mg daily, whereas ophthalmopathy patients were given high-dose intravenous methylprednisolone. TCR Vbeta CDR3 sequencing of 120 to 150 peripheral blood samples (43 ophthalmopathy, some 75 hyperthyroidism and approximately 17 progressor patients) is reported in the paper. What the work shows at the level of the full study, not this receptor alone: Ophthalmopathy was separated from stable hyperthyroidism by a 13 V-J signature model, with approximately 86% sensitivity and 81% to 82% specificity obtained in cross-validation and 80%/75% obtained in testing. Most expanded thyroid clonotypes (frequency above 0.001) were also found in blood, which suggests that blood repertoires may mirror thyroid immune responses. During validation, the model predicted progression to ophthalmopathy a median of roughly 7.1 months ahead of onset, with roughly 65% sensitivity and 72% to 80% specificity. Sample size was not statistically predetermined, and blinding of investigators to group allocation was not performed.

Hyperthyroidism patients were newly diagnosed, with disease duration under 2 months, and aged 18 to 65 years. Patients with uncontrolled infections, other autoimmune diseases, pregnancy or lactation were excluded. Diagnoses relied on clinical symptoms, serum thyroxine and TRAb, thyroid ultrasound and orbital computed tomography. Blood from progressor patients was drawn when they were first diagnosed with hyperthyroidism, before any ophthalmopathy symptoms appeared. Ficoll-Paque density gradient centrifugation was used to isolate PBMCs from about 10 ml of fresh peripheral blood. Patients classed as progressors first received a Graves' hyperthyroidism diagnosis and then went on to develop ophthalmopathy during follow-up. Total RNA was extracted using Trizol reagent, and RNA quality was assessed on an Agilent 2100 Bioanalyzer.

The sequence joins TRBV7-2 to TRBJ2-2; a stretch of 9 junction bases matches TRBD2. This receptor was identified in a woman younger than 45 with Graves' hyperthyroidism that later progressed to Graves' ophthalmopathy. The sequenced material came from blood. CDR3 reads: CASSLTGLALNTGELFF. Here is the DNA: TGTGCCAGCAGCTTGACGGGACTAGCATTGAACACCGGGGAGCTGTTTTTT.